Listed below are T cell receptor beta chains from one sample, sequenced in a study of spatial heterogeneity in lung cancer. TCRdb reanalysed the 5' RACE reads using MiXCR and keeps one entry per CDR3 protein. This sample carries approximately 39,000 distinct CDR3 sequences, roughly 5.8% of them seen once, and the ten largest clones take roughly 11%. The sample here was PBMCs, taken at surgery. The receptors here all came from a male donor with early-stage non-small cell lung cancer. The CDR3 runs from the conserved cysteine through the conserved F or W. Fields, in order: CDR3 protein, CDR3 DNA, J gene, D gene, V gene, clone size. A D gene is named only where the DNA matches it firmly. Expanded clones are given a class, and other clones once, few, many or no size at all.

CASSRGQEANYGYTF TGTGCCAGCAGTCGTGGACAGGAGGCTAACTATGGCTACACCTTC TRBJ1-2 TRBD1 TRBV12-3/TRBV12-4 many
CASRAGGGRNTEAFF TGTGCCAGCAGGGCCGGGGGGGGCAGAAACACTGAAGCTTTCTTT TRBJ1-1 . TRBV12-3/TRBV12-4 many
CASSQDWAGAYNEQFF TGTGCCAGCAGCCAAGATTGGGCAGGGGCGTACAATGAGCAGTTCTTC TRBJ2-1 . TRBV4-2 .
CASSATGVLNQPQHF TGTGCCAGCAGCGCCACAGGGGTCTTGAATCAGCCCCAGCATTTT TRBJ1-5 TRBD1 TRBV2 .
CATSSPDGLHRRNTEAFF TGTGCCACCAGCAGCCCCGATGGCCTCCACAGGAGGAACACTGAAGCTTTCTTT TRBJ1-1 . TRBV15 many
CASSQTCTEAFF TGTGCCAGCAGTCAGACATGTACTGAAGCTTTCTTT TRBJ1-1 . TRBV6-5 many
CASSPQTGGARNQPQHF TGTGCCAGCAGCCCCCAGACAGGGGGCGCAAGAAATCAGCCCCAGCATTTT TRBJ1-5 TRBD1 TRBV7-2 many
CASKPGGAYNEQFF TGTGCCAGTAAGCCCGGGGGGGCTTACAATGAGCAGTTCTTC TRBJ2-1 TRBD2 TRBV7-2 many
CASSYSVPRRAGNEQFF TGTGCCAGCAGTTATAGTGTTCCCCGGCGCGCAGGCAATGAGCAGTTCTTC TRBJ2-1 . TRBV6-2/TRBV6-3 .
CASSYSSWTGTGDYEQYF TGTGCCAGCAGTTACTCGAGTTGGACGGGGACAGGGGACTACGAGCAGTACTTC TRBJ2-7 TRBD1 TRBV6-2/TRBV6-3 .
CASTRSGLAGGEQFF TGTGCCAGCACCCGCTCCGGGCTAGCGGGGGGGGAGCAGTTCTTC TRBJ2-1 TRBD2 TRBV6-6 .
CSVEEGSGANVLTF TGCAGCGTTGAGGAGGGCTCTGGGGCCAACGTCCTGACTTTC TRBJ2-6 . TRBV29-1 many
CASGFGLATDTQYF TGTGCTAGTGGTTTTGGACTAGCGACAGATACGCAGTATTTT TRBJ2-3 TRBD2 TRBV12-5 few
CASRGGLNQPQHF TGTGCCAGCAGGGGGGGATTAAATCAGCCCCAGCATTTT TRBJ1-5 . TRBV28 many
CASSPGSWGEQYF TGTGCCAGCAGTCCCGGTTCGTGGGGCGAGCAGTACTTC TRBJ2-7 . TRBV3-1 .
CASSSRLGEQYF TGTGCCAGCAGCTCTCGACTTGGGGAGCAGTACTTC TRBJ2-7 . TRBV9 many
CASSLGGGQAMAYNEQFF TGTGCCAGCAGCTTGGGGGGGGGACAGGCTATGGCCTACAATGAGCAGTTCTTC TRBJ2-1 . TRBV5-4 few
CAIRDQGALGNSPLHF TGTGCCATCAGGGACCAGGGGGCCCTGGGAAATTCACCCCTCCACTTT TRBJ1-6 TRBD1 TRBV10-3 few
CASSQDPPYYGYTF TGTGCCAGCAGCCAGGACCCCCCCTACTATGGCTACACCTTC TRBJ1-2 . TRBV11-3 .
CASSGGPYNEQFF TGTGCCAGCAGCGGAGGGCCTTACAATGAGCAGTTCTTC TRBJ2-1 . TRBV9 few
CASSFRGLAKNIQYF TGTGCCAGCAGCTTCAGGGGACTAGCCAAAAACATTCAGTACTTC TRBJ2-4 . TRBV5-6 .
CASSLVVYQETQYF TGTGCCAGCAGCTTAGTAGTGTACCAAGAGACCCAGTACTTC TRBJ2-5 . TRBV7-2 few
CASSQGTSGSYNEQFF TGTGCCAGCAGCCAAGGGACTAGCGGGAGCTACAATGAGCAGTTCTTC TRBJ2-1 TRBD2 TRBV7-6 many
CASSFGGTVGNSPLHF TGTGCCAGCAGTTTCGGCGGGACAGTCGGCAATTCACCCCTCCACTTT TRBJ1-6 TRBD1 TRBV28 few
CASSLSWAGGETQYF TGTGCCAGCAGCTTGTCCTGGGCAGGGGGAGAGACCCAGTACTTC TRBJ2-5 TRBD1 TRBV27 many
CASSNRLAGTYNEQFF TGCGCCAGCAGCAACCGACTAGCGGGTACCTACAATGAGCAGTTCTTC TRBJ2-1 TRBD2 TRBV5-1 few
CASSPPSVRGFQFF TGTGCCAGCAGCCCCCCGTCGGTCCGCGGATTCCAGTTCTTC TRBJ2-1 . TRBV7-2 .
CASSFRQGSTEAFF TGTGCCAGCAGTTTTCGACAGGGGAGCACTGAAGCTTTCTTT TRBJ1-1 TRBD1 TRBV12-3/TRBV12-4 .
CATSDSRVGEQFF TGTGCCACCAGTGATTCCAGGGTGGGTGAGCAGTTCTTC TRBJ2-1 . TRBV24-1 many
CASRSPTDIGQYF TGTGCCAGCAGGTCCCCGACAGACATCGGGCAGTACTTC TRBJ2-7 . TRBV6-2/TRBV6-3 many
CSAPDRSNEQFF TGCAGCGCTCCCGACAGAAGCAATGAGCAGTTCTTC TRBJ2-1 . TRBV29-1 .
CGGRARQLYGYTF TGTGGGGGGAGGGCCCGACAGCTCTATGGCTACACCTTC TRBJ1-2 . TRBV7-2 few
CSARGISGVTQYF TGCAGTGCTAGAGGTATAAGCGGAGTTACGCAGTATTTT TRBJ2-3 . TRBV20-1 few
CASRITSGGVEQFF TGTGCCAGCAGGATAACTAGCGGTGGTGTTGAGCAGTTCTTC TRBJ2-1 TRBD2 TRBV11-3 few
CASSLGTDEKLFF TGTGCCAGCAGTTTAGGAACGGATGAAAAACTGTTTTTT TRBJ1-4 . TRBV12-3/TRBV12-4 many
CASSFDRGGNQPQHF TGTGCCAGCAGCTTCGATCGCGGGGGCAATCAGCCCCAGCATTTT TRBJ1-5 . TRBV7-8 many
CATETGTGDEQYF TGTGCCACCGAAACCGGGACAGGGGACGAGCAGTACTTC TRBJ2-7 TRBD1 TRBV7-9 medium-sized